This TCR beta chain stems from a study of cytomegalovirus exposure and HLA in healthy donors. PCR was performed using 60 Vbeta and 13 Jbeta primers. Clones were read by immunoSEQ multiplex PCR, and TCRdb kept only the in-frame ones, dropping some. Among roughly 160,000 clones listed, 65% to 85% were seen once. Trimming removed 0 bases at V and 8 bases at J, with 10 bases between. This CDR3 has 14 residues. Germline lookup yields CDR1 LGHNA and CDR2 YSLEER. This chain joins TRBV4-3 and TRBJ2-2; D gene uncertain. The sequenced sample consisted of PBMCs. This sequence originates from a woman between 45 and 65 years old in good health and CMV-seropositive. CDR3 in amino acids: CASSQDFAAGELFF. The DNA for the CDR3 is TGCGCCAGCAGCCAAGATTTTGCGGCTGGGGAGCTGTTTTTT.